This T cell receptor beta chain was profiled in a study of identifying expanded T cells in peripheral blood. Method: immunoSEQ multiplex PCR; TCRdb's copy keeps in-frame clones and lacks some. Altogether about 110,000 clones are present, roughly 91% being singletons, with the ten largest covering about 15%. General study findings and limits: Two-week clone count variance significantly increased as total template count grew. About 1.2 clones differed between technical replicates, versus approximately 16 and 20 over time.

No infections or other immune events were documented during collection. Turning to this clone: Its matching antigen is unknown.

This CDR3 has 11 residues. V was clipped by 10 bases and J by 6 bases, with 13 bases between them. CDR1 is MNHEY and CDR2 is SVGAGI in the germline V gene. The V call is TRBV6-5, the J call TRBJ2-7; weak D call: TRBD2 (5 bases). Source material: blood. The source of this sequence is a person aged 18 to 75 in good health. The CDR3 here is CATEGYAEQYF. Written as DNA, the CDR3 is TGTGCCACCGAGGGATATGCCGAGCAGTACTTC.